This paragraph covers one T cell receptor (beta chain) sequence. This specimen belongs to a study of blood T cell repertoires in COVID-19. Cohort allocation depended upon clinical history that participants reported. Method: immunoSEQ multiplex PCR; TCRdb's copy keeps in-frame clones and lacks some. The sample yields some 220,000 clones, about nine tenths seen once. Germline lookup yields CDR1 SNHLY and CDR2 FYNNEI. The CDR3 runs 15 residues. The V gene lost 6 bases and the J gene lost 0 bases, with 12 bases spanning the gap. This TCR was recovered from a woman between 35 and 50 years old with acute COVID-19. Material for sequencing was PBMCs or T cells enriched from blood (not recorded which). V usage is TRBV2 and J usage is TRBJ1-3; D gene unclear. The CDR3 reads CASRTLGISGNTIYF. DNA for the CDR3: TGTGCCAGCAGAACTCTCGGGATCTCTGGAAACACCATATATTTT.